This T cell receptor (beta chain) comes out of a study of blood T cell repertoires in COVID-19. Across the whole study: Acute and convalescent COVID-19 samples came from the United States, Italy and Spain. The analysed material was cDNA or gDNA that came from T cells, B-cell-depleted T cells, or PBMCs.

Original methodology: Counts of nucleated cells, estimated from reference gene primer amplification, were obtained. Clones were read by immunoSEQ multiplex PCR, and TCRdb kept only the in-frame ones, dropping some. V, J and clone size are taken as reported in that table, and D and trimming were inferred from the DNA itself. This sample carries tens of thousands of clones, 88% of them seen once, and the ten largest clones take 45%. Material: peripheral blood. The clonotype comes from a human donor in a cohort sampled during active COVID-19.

CDR3 sequence: CASSLVEGGLGNEKLFF. DNA of the CDR3: TGTGCCAGCAGCTTGGTGGAGGGGGGGCTGGGTAATGAAAAACTGTTTTTT. This rearrangement joins TRBV5-4 to TRBJ1-4; D perhaps matches TRBD1 (6 bases). In germline, CDR1 is SGHNT, CDR2 YYREEE (reference sequence). There are 17 residues in the CDR3. With 0 bases removed from V and 4 bases from J, the gap between germline ends came to 16 bases.